The sample holds one count of the clone carrying this T cell receptor (beta chain). The data belong to a study of blood T cell repertoires in COVID-19. The assay was immunoSEQ multiplex PCR, and TCRdb's table has in-frame clones only and misses some. The sample includes over 85,000 clones, approximately 86% seen only once; the top ten take around 5%. Germline CDR1 is SQVTM and CDR2 is ANQGSEA. V was pared by 4 bases and J by 3 bases, with 13 bases between. The length of the CDR3 is 14 residues. The sequenced material came from peripheral blood. The source is a man aged 35-49 years with acute or convalescent COVID-19. The chain uses TRBV29-1 and TRBJ1-3, with D possibly being TRBD1 (5 bases). CDR3 coding DNA: TGCAGCGTTGCGTTGGGGCCTAGTGGAAACACCATATATTTT. It codes for CSVALGPSGNTIYF.